This T cell receptor beta chain comes out of a study of blood T cell repertoires in COVID-19. On the study more broadly: Sites in the United States, Italy and Spain provided acute and convalescent COVID-19 samples. PBMCs, B-cell-depleted T cells, or T cells provided the cDNA or gDNA that made up the material.

Study processing details: Researchers report that nucleated cell counts were estimated from reference gene primer amplification. TCRdb keeps only in-frame clones here, not all; method: immunoSEQ multiplex PCR. V and J calls plus clone size are reproduced from that table; the DNA served to infer D and trimming. The sample lists roughly 65,000 clones, around four fifths occurring once. The ends were cut back, 1 base at V and 8 bases at J, with 9 bases in the middle. The CDR3 contains 13 residues. CDR1 is SGHDT and CDR2 is YYEEEE in the germline V gene. The chain links TRBV5-6 to TRBJ1-4, with D unclear. Sequenced: peripheral blood. The source of this sequence is a human donor in a cohort sampled during active COVID-19. CDR3 region: CASSLLREEKLFF. The CDR3 DNA follows: TGTGCCAGCAGCTTGTTGAGGGAGGAAAAACTGTTTTTT.